A selection of T cell receptor beta chains follows, all from one sample in a study of T cells after yellow fever vaccination. TCRdb called the 5' RACE reads again in MiXCR, with one record for every CDR3 protein. This table has some 560,000 distinct CDR3 sequences, about 19% appearing once. Sequencing used PBMCs, obtained 15 days after the yellow fever booster vaccination. Every receptor here comes from a man between 25 and 39 years old who received the YFV17D yellow fever vaccine. The CDR3 runs from the conserved cysteine through the conserved F or W. Each record gives: CDR3 protein, CDR3 DNA, D gene, J gene, V gene, clone size. D genes are given only for firm matches. The size entry is marked missing in some rows and otherwise reads once, few, many or a size class.

CASSILRVGTEAFF	TGCGCCAGCAGCATCCTTCGTGTGGGGACTGAAGCTTTCTTT	-	TRBJ1-1	TRBV5-1	-
CASSLAQGSGWTDTQYF	TGTGCCAGCAGCTTAGCCCAAGGATCGGGTTGGACAGATACGCAGTATTTT	-	TRBJ2-3	TRBV7-2	-
CASSPREHPITDTQYF	TGTGCCAGCTCACCCCGGGAGCACCCTATCACAGATACGCAGTATTTT	-	TRBJ2-3	TRBV18	-
CASSPRRVYSYNEQFF	TGTGCCAGCAGCCCCCGGCGGGTTTACTCCTACAATGAGCAGTTCTTC	-	TRBJ2-1	TRBV6-2/TRBV6-3	few
CASSPYNEQFF	TGTGCCAGCAGTCCCTACAATGAGCAGTTCTTC	-	TRBJ2-1	TRBV7-2	many
CASSFRTSYEQYF	TGTGCCAGCAGCTTTAGGACCTCCTACGAGCAGTACTTC	-	TRBJ2-7	TRBV7-2	-
CASSVGGRLGTNTEAFF	TGTGCCAGCAGCGTAGGGGGGAGGTTGGGCACGAACACTGAAGCTTTCTTT	-	TRBJ1-1	TRBV9	few
CASSPVGLSTDTQYF	TGTGCCAGCTCACCTGTCGGATTGAGCACAGATACGCAGTATTTT	-	TRBJ2-3	TRBV18	few
CASSRGRSDTQYF	TGTGCCAGCAGTAGGGGACGCTCGGATACGCAGTATTTT	-	TRBJ2-3	TRBV7-3	few
CSARGGSSYNEQFF	TGCAGTGCTAGAGGTGGGAGTTCCTACAATGAGCAGTTCTTC	-	TRBJ2-1	TRBV20-1	many
CASSEGQGRAPKNIQYF	TGTGCCAGCAGCGAGGGACAGGGTAGGGCCCCCAAAAACATTCAGTACTTC	TRBD1	TRBJ2-4	TRBV7-2	few
CASSLGTTIYEQFF	TGTGCCAGCAGCCTCGGGACTACGATCTATGAGCAGTTCTTC	TRBD2	TRBJ2-1	TRBV7-2	-
CASRGQGRGGSYNEQFF	TGTGCCAGCAGAGGACAGGGACGGGGCGGGTCTTACAATGAGCAGTTCTTC	TRBD1	TRBJ2-1	TRBV6-1	-
CATSGWDTTNTGELFF	TGTGCCACCAGTGGGTGGGACACGACGAACACCGGGGAGCTGTTTTTT	-	TRBJ2-2	TRBV24-1	many
CASSSGQGWLGTQYF	TGTGCCAGCAGTTCCGGACAGGGGTGGTTAGGTACGCAGTATTTT	TRBD1	TRBJ2-3	TRBV12-3/TRBV12-4	few
CSARAQGAMGTEAFF	TGCAGTGCTAGGGCACAGGGGGCGATGGGGACTGAAGCTTTCTTT	TRBD1	TRBJ1-1	TRBV20-1	many
CASSLDHPDTQYF	TGCGCCAGCAGCTTGGACCACCCAGATACGCAGTATTTT	-	TRBJ2-3	TRBV5-1	few
CASSSGHETQYF	TGCGCCAGCAGCTCAGGGCATGAGACCCAGTACTTC	-	TRBJ2-5	TRBV5-1	-
CASSWSTNQPQHF	TGTGCCAGCAGTTGGAGTACGAATCAGCCCCAGCATTTT	-	TRBJ1-5	TRBV6-5	few
CASRSSGTYSYNEQFF	TGTGCCAGCAGATCCAGCGGGACGTATTCCTACAATGAGCAGTTCTTC	TRBD2	TRBJ2-1	TRBV25-1	-
CASSWTGTGSYEQYF	TGCGCCAGCAGCTGGACCGGGACAGGTTCCTACGAGCAGTACTTC	TRBD1	TRBJ2-7	TRBV5-1	-
CASSETNYGYTF	TGCGCCAGCAGCGAGACCAACTATGGCTACACCTTC	-	TRBJ1-2	TRBV5-1	-
CSGKQALNTEAFF	TGCAGCGGAAAACAGGCGTTGAACACTGAAGCTTTCTTT	-	TRBJ1-1	TRBV29-1	-
CASSQRTSGNEETQYF	TGTGCCAGCAGCCAGAGGACTAGCGGGAATGAAGAGACCCAGTACTTC	TRBD2	TRBJ2-5	TRBV4-2	-
CASSLEAGAAQPQHF	TGCGCCAGCAGCTTGGAGGCGGGGGCGGCTCAGCCCCAGCATTTT	-	TRBJ1-5	TRBV5-1	-
CASRDPSGRAGDEQFF	TGTGCCAGCAGGGATCCTAGCGGGAGGGCCGGGGATGAGCAGTTCTTC	TRBD2	TRBJ2-1	TRBV12-3/TRBV12-4	few
CASSLVGGRNSPLHF	TGTGCCAGCAGCTTGGTGGGGGGAAGGAATTCACCCCTCCACTTT	-	TRBJ1-6	TRBV5-6	-
CASTIRGEDYNSPLHF	TGTGCCAGCACCATTCGCGGGGAGGACTATAATTCACCCCTCCACTTT	-	TRBJ1-6	TRBV6-1	-
CASTDSYNEQFF	TGTGCCAGCACGGACAGTTACAATGAGCAGTTCTTC	-	TRBJ2-1	TRBV2	few
CSVVGRDRGFNEQYF	TGCAGCGTTGTAGGTCGGGACAGGGGATTTAACGAGCAGTACTTC	TRBD1	TRBJ2-7	TRBV29-1	-
CASSFQRKDPSSGNTIYF	TGTGCCAGCAGTTTCCAGCGCAAGGACCCCTCCTCTGGAAACACCATATATTTT	-	TRBJ1-3	TRBV12-3/TRBV12-4	few
CASSQAREQFF	TGTGCCAGCAGCCAGGCGCGTGAGCAGTTCTTC	-	TRBJ2-1	TRBV7-2	-
CASSEGYEQYF	TGTGCCAGCAGTGAGGGCTACGAGCAGTACTTC	-	TRBJ2-7	TRBV25-1	many
CASSYSLGGYLNTEAFF	TGTGCCAGCAGTTACAGCCTGGGAGGCTACTTGAACACTGAAGCTTTCTTT	-	TRBJ1-1	TRBV6-2/TRBV6-3	-
CSARASGRTHYEQYF	TGCAGTGCTAGAGCTAGCGGGAGGACCCACTACGAGCAGTACTTC	TRBD2	TRBJ2-7	TRBV20-1	-
CASSQPGLNQPQHF	TGTGCCAGCAGCCAACCAGGTCTGAATCAGCCCCAGCATTTT	-	TRBJ1-5	TRBV3-1	once
CSASFPSLAGSTDTQYF	TGCAGTGCTAGCTTCCCTTCTTTAGCGGGGAGCACAGATACGCAGTATTTT	TRBD2	TRBJ2-3	TRBV20-1	-
CAWSVTGGGLDTEAFF	TGTGCCTGGAGTGTAACGGGCGGGGGTTTAGACACTGAAGCTTTCTTT	-	TRBJ1-1	TRBV30	-
CASRKLGLLFF	TGTGCCAGCAGAAAACTCGGACTTCTATTCTTC	-	TRBJ2-1	TRBV6-5	-
CASRLQGDTQYF	TGTGCCAGCAGGTTACAGGGAGATACGCAGTATTTT	-	TRBJ2-3	TRBV7-8	few
CSARDPGSDEQYF	TGCAGTGCTAGAGATCCCGGGAGCGACGAGCAGTACTTC	-	TRBJ2-7	TRBV20-1	-
CASFLGDRGGEQYF	TGTGCCAGCTTCCTGGGGGACAGGGGTGGTGAGCAGTACTTC	TRBD1	TRBJ2-7	TRBV7-2	-
CATSRSGAGETQYF	TGTGCCACCAGCAGATCAGGAGCGGGAGAGACCCAGTACTTC	-	TRBJ2-5	TRBV15	-
CASSHERVTQYF	TGTGCCAGCAGCCACGAACGAGTTACGCAGTATTTT	-	TRBJ2-3	TRBV3-1	many
CSVGGGRYEQYF	TGCAGCGTTGGTGGGGGCCGGTACGAGCAGTACTTC	-	TRBJ2-7	TRBV29-1	few
CATSKIAGVADTQYF	TGTGCCACCAGCAAAATAGCGGGAGTGGCAGATACGCAGTATTTT	TRBD2	TRBJ2-3	TRBV15	-
CASRPLHSSYEQYF	TGTGCCAGCAGACCCTTACACAGCTCCTACGAGCAGTACTTC	-	TRBJ2-7	TRBV12-3/TRBV12-4	-